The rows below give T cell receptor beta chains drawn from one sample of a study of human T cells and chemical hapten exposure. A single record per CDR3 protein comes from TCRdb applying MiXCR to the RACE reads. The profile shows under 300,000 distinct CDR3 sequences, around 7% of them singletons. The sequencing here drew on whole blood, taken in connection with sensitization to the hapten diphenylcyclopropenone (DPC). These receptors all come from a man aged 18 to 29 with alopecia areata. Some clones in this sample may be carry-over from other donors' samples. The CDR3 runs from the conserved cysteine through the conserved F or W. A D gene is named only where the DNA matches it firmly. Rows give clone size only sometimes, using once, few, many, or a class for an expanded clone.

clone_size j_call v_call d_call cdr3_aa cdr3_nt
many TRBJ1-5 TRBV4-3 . CASSQEQGRGQPQHF TGCGCCAGCAGCCAAGAACAGGGCAGGGGACAGCCCCAGCATTTT
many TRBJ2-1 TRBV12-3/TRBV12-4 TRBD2 CASSGTSGGYNEQFF TGTGCCAGCAGTGGAACTAGCGGGGGCTACAATGAGCAGTTCTTC
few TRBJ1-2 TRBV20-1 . CSALPGEGYGYTF TGCAGTGCCCTCCCAGGGGAGGGCTATGGCTACACCTTC
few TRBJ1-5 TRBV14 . CASSQGERSDQPQHF TGTGCCAGCAGCCAAGGCGAGCGAAGCGATCAGCCCCAGCATTTT
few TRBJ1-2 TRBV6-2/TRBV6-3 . CASSLFQGADGYTF TGTGCCAGCAGTTTATTTCAAGGGGCTGATGGCTACACCTTC
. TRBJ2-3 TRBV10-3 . CTIRQDISTDTQYF TGTACCATCAGACAGGACATTAGCACAGATACGCAGTATTTT
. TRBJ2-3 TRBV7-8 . CASSLRLPTDTQYF TGTGCCAGCAGCTTGAGGCTACCCACAGATACGCAGTATTTT
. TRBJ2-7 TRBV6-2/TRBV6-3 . CASSPGRSSYEQYF TGTGCCAGCAGCCCTGGACGGAGCTCCTACGAGCAGTACTTC
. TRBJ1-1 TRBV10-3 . CASRTDPNTEAFF TGTGCCAGCCGGACAGATCCGAACACTGAAGCTTTCTTT
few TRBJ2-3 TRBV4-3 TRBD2 CASSQDKGAGVSDTQYF TGCGCCAGCAGCCAAGATAAGGGAGCGGGGGTGTCCGATACGCAGTATTTT
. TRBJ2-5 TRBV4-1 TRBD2 CASNQRGTKEETQYF TGCGCCAGCAACCAGCGGGGGACAAAAGAAGAGACCCAGTACTTC
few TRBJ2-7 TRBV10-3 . CAISDRIYEQYF TGTGCCATCAGTGACAGAATCTACGAGCAGTACTTC
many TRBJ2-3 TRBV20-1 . CSARVATGDTDTQYF TGCAGTGCTAGAGTGGCGACAGGAGACACAGATACGCAGTATTTT
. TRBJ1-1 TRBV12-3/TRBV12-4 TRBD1 CASSKDRIVEAFF TGTGCCAGCAGCAAGGACAGGATTGTTGAAGCTTTCTTT
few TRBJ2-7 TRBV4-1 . CASSQDSETGDPYEQYF TGCGCCAGCAGCCAAGATAGTGAAACAGGAGACCCCTACGAGCAGTACTTC
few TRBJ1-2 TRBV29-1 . CSVEGPGGYTF TGCAGCGTTGAAGGGCCGGGCGGCTACACCTTC
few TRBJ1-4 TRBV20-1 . CSALLAVQVNEKLFF TGCAGTGCCCTGCTGGCAGTACAGGTGAATGAAAAACTGTTTTTT
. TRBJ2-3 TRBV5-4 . CVSGGQGTDTQYF TGTGTCAGCGGGGGACAGGGCACAGATACGCAGTATTTT
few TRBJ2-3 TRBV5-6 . CASSYLAGADTQYF TGTGCCAGCAGCTATTTAGCAGGGGCAGATACGCAGTATTTT
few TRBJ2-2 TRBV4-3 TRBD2 CASSQGLAGDGNTGELFF TGCGCCAGCAGCCAAGGGCTAGCGGGGGACGGCAACACCGGGGAGCTGTTTTTT
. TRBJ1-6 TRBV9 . CASSVVDNVNSPLHF TGTGCCAGCAGCGTAGTTGATAACGTTAATTCACCCCTCCACTTT
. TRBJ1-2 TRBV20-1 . CSARVPGNIVYGYTF TGCAGTGCTAGAGTTCCAGGGAACATCGTCTATGGCTACACCTTC
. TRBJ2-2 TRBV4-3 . CASSQNSANTGELFF TGCGCCAGCAGCCAGAACTCCGCGAACACCGGGGAGCTGTTTTTT
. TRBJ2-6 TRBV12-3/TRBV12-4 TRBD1 CASSSLGQSSGANVLTF TGTGCCAGCAGTTCCCTGGGACAGAGCTCTGGGGCCAACGTCCTGACTTTC
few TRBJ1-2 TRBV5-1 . CASSSDIRGYTF TGCGCCAGCAGCTCGGACATTCGCGGCTACACCTTC
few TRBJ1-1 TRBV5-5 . CASSLSDTEAFF TGTGCCAGCAGCTTGTCGGACACTGAAGCTTTCTTT
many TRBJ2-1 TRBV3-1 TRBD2 CASSQLAGPTYNEQFF TGTGCCAGCAGCCAACTAGCGGGGCCAACCTACAATGAGCAGTTCTTC
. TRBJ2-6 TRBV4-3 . CASSQAGPGANVLTF TGCGCCAGCAGCCAGGCGGGCCCCGGGGCCAACGTCCTGACTTTC
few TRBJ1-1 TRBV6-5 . CASSYVGMNTEAFF TGTGCCAGCAGTTACGTGGGAATGAACACTGAAGCTTTCTTT
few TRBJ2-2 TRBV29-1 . CSVESGRGTGELFF TGCAGCGTTGAATCGGGACGTGGCACCGGGGAGCTGTTTTTT
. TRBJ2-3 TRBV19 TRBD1 CASSIWDRLRRGDTQYF TGTGCCAGTAGTATATGGGACAGACTACGTCGAGGTGATACGCAGTATTTT
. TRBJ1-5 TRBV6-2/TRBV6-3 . CASRRDSYYSNQPQHF TGTGCCAGCAGGAGAGACAGCTATTATAGCAATCAGCCCCAGCATTTT
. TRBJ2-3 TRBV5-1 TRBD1 CASSLAPTGGTDTQYF TGCGCCAGCAGCTTGGCCCCGACAGGGGGCACAGATACGCAGTATTTT
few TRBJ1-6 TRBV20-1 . CSARAVDATYTPLHF TGCAGTGCTAGAGCGGTGGATGCGACTTACACACCCCTCCACTTT
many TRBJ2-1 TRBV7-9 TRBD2 CASSPSPGREYSYNEQFF TGTGCCAGCAGCCCTAGCCCGGGGCGGGAGTATTCCTACAATGAGCAGTTCTTC
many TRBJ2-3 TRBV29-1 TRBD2 CSGSAGDSTDTQYF TGCAGCGGGTCGGCGGGGGATAGCACAGATACGCAGTATTTT
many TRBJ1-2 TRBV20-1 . CSARDGTYGYTF TGCAGTGCTAGAGACGGAACCTATGGCTACACCTTC
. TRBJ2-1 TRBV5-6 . CASSLMRSFIHNEQFF TGTGCCAGCAGCTTAATGCGATCCTTTATCCACAATGAGCAGTTCTTC
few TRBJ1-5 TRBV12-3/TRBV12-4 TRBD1 CASSRQGIRRNQPQHF TGTGCCAGCAGTCGACAGGGAATTCGGCGCAATCAGCCCCAGCATTTT
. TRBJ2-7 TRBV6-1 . CASTTGNYEQYF TGTGCCAGCACCACAGGAAACTACGAGCAGTACTTC
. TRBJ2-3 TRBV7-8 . CASSPSRVPDTQYF TGTGCCAGCAGCCCCTCCCGGGTCCCAGATACGCAGTATTTT
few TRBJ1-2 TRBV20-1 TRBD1 CSAKTGQAVSKGYTF TGCAGTGCCAAAACTGGACAGGCCGTATCGAAAGGCTACACCTTC
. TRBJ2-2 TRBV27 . CASSLFGFTGELFF TGTGCCAGCAGTTTATTTGGTTTCACCGGGGAGCTGTTTTTT
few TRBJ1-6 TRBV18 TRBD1 CASSPQDRAQSPLHF TGTGCCAGCTCACCTCAGGACAGGGCGCAATCACCCCTCCACTTT
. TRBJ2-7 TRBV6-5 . CASSLLWEVGQYF TGTGCCAGCAGTTTACTCTGGGAAGTAGGGCAGTACTTC
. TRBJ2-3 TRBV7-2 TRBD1 CASSIDRDQDTQYF TGTGCCAGCAGCATCGACAGGGACCAAGATACGCAGTATTTT
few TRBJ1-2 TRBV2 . CARQRVSQGYGYTF TGTGCCAGACAGAGAGTTTCACAGGGATATGGCTACACCTTC